This is a list of T cell receptor beta chains from one sample in a study of control samples from healthy donors and cancer patients. The repertoire was sequenced with immunoSEQ multiplex PCR; TCRdb's copy has only in-frame clones and lacks some. In the table there are around 200,000 clones, approximately 95% of which are singletons. The specimen sequenced was blood. The receptor source for this set is a man aged 18 to 30 in good health. CDR3s include the opening cysteine and the closing phenylalanine or tryptophan. The order of the fields is D gene, clone size, V gene, J gene, CDR3 protein, CDR3 DNA. The D gene is left open where the match is weak. Clone size is not always given. Where it is, it says once, few, many or a class for expanded clones.

d_call: .
clone_size: .
v_call: TRBV5-5
j_call: TRBJ1-1
cdr3_aa: CASSLARNTEAFF
cdr3_nt: TGTGCCAGCAGCTTGGCCAGGAACACTGAAGCTTTCTTT

d_call: .
clone_size: .
v_call: TRBV5-8
j_call: TRBJ2-7
cdr3_aa: CASSLLKSEQYF
cdr3_nt: TGTGCCAGCAGCTTGTTGAAAAGCGAGCAGTACTTC

d_call: TRBD1
clone_size: .
v_call: TRBV5-1
j_call: TRBJ1-4
cdr3_aa: CASSLGQGQNEKLFF
cdr3_nt: TGCGCCAGCAGCTTGGGACAGGGACAAAATGAAAAACTGTTTTTT

d_call: TRBD2
clone_size: once
v_call: TRBV28
j_call: TRBJ2-7
cdr3_aa: CASSQSGNEQYF
cdr3_nt: TGTGCCAGCAGTCAGAGCGGGAACGAGCAGTACTTC

d_call: .
clone_size: .
v_call: TRBV6-5
j_call: TRBJ2-7
cdr3_aa: CASSSTGAYYEQYF
cdr3_nt: TGTGCCAGCAGTTCAACGGGCGCCTACTACGAGCAGTACTTC

d_call: .
clone_size: few
v_call: TRBV5-1
j_call: TRBJ1-4
cdr3_aa: CASSPGTLVGELFF
cdr3_nt: TGCGCCAGCAGCCCAGGGACACTCGTTGGGGAACTGTTTTTT

d_call: TRBD2
clone_size: .
v_call: TRBV13
j_call: TRBJ2-1
cdr3_aa: CASSSVLTSGRTNEQFF
cdr3_nt: TGTGCCAGCAGCTCCGTTTTGACTAGCGGGCGCACCAATGAGCAGTTCTTC

d_call: TRBD1
clone_size: .
v_call: TRBV5-3
j_call: TRBJ2-7
cdr3_aa: CARSLDKNPGQGPYEQYF
cdr3_nt: TGTGCCAGAAGCTTGGATAAGAACCCGGGACAGGGGCCCTACGAGCAGTACTTC

d_call: TRBD1
clone_size: .
v_call: TRBV5-4
j_call: TRBJ1-1
cdr3_aa: CASSFPTGGFRNTEAFF
cdr3_nt: TGTGCCAGCAGCTTCCCAACAGGGGGCTTTAGGAACACTGAAGCTTTCTTT

d_call: TRBD2
clone_size: few
v_call: TRBV28
j_call: TRBJ2-3
cdr3_aa: CASSTIAGGASDTQYF
cdr3_nt: TGTGCCAGCAGTACTATAGCGGGGGGGGCCTCAGATACGCAGTATTTT

d_call: .
clone_size: .
v_call: TRBV3-1/TRBV3-2
j_call: TRBJ2-5
cdr3_aa: CASSQRWGGSETQYF
cdr3_nt: TGTGCCAGCAGCCAAAGGTGGGGGGGCTCGGAGACCCAGTACTTC

d_call: TRBD1
clone_size: .
v_call: TRBV5-4
j_call: TRBJ2-7
cdr3_aa: CASSLGQGDFYEQYF
cdr3_nt: TGTGCCAGCAGCTTGGGACAGGGGGATTTCTACGAGCAGTACTTC

d_call: .
clone_size: .
v_call: TRBV2
j_call: TRBJ1-2
cdr3_aa: CASSESSSGTYGYTF
cdr3_nt: TGTGCCAGCAGTGAAAGCTCGTCGGGGACCTATGGCTACACCTTC

d_call: TRBD1
clone_size: .
v_call: TRBV9
j_call: TRBJ2-5
cdr3_aa: CASSVDSRGRETQYF
cdr3_nt: TGTGCCAGCAGCGTAGATAGCAGGGGGCGTGAGACCCAGTACTTC

d_call: TRBD2
clone_size: .
v_call: TRBV29-1
j_call: TRBJ2-1
cdr3_aa: CSVARTSGGANEQFF
cdr3_nt: TGCAGCGTGGCTAGGACTAGCGGGGGGGCCAATGAGCAGTTCTTC

d_call: .
clone_size: .
v_call: TRBV28
j_call: TRBJ2-6
cdr3_aa: CATTPGTSSGANVLTF
cdr3_nt: TGTGCCACGACGCCCGGTACCTCCTCTGGGGCCAACGTCCTGACTTTC

d_call: TRBD2
clone_size: .
v_call: TRBV29-1
j_call: TRBJ2-1
cdr3_aa: CSVGLAGAGEQFF
cdr3_nt: TGCAGCGTCGGACTAGCGGGGGCAGGGGAGCAGTTCTTC

d_call: .
clone_size: .
v_call: TRBV10-3
j_call: TRBJ1-3
cdr3_aa: CATLGTDSGNTIYF
cdr3_nt: TGTGCCACCCTAGGGACCGACTCTGGAAACACCATATATTTT

d_call: .
clone_size: once
v_call: TRBV30
j_call: TRBJ2-7
cdr3_aa: CAWGTFEQYF
cdr3_nt: TGTGCCTGGGGGACGTTCGAGCAGTACTTC

d_call: .
clone_size: .
v_call: TRBV10-3
j_call: TRBJ1-2
cdr3_aa: CAISEMGLRGYTF
cdr3_nt: TGTGCCATCAGTGAGATGGGGCTTCGGGGCTACACCTTC

d_call: .
clone_size: .
v_call: TRBV6-2/TRBV6-3
j_call: TRBJ1-1
cdr3_aa: CASSYFTGMNTEAFF
cdr3_nt: TGTGCCAGCAGTTACTTTACAGGAATGAACACTGAAGCTTTCTTT

d_call: .
clone_size: .
v_call: TRBV5-1
j_call: TRBJ2-7
cdr3_aa: CASSPTLGGYEQYF
cdr3_nt: TGCGCCAGCAGCCCGACCCTTGGCGGTTACGAGCAGTACTTC

d_call: .
clone_size: .
v_call: TRBV21-1
j_call: TRBJ1-3
cdr3_aa: CASSKSRGRGNTIYF
cdr3_nt: TGTGCCAGCAGCAAATCCAGGGGGCGTGGAAACACCATATATTTT

d_call: .
clone_size: .
v_call: TRBV6-5
j_call: TRBJ2-5
cdr3_aa: CASSRTVQETQYF
cdr3_nt: TGTGCCAGCAGTCGGACCGTACAAGAGACCCAGTACTTC

d_call: .
clone_size: .
v_call: TRBV7-9
j_call: TRBJ2-3
cdr3_aa: CASSPYLDTQYF
cdr3_nt: TGTGCCAGCAGCCCTTACTTGGATACGCAGTATTTT

d_call: TRBD2
clone_size: .
v_call: TRBV25-1
j_call: TRBJ2-1
cdr3_aa: CASSDASGGVYNEQFF
cdr3_nt: TGTGCCAGCAGTGACGCTAGCGGGGGGGTCTACAATGAGCAGTTCTTC

d_call: .
clone_size: .
v_call: TRBV10-3
j_call: TRBJ1-5
cdr3_aa: CAIRDGNQPQHF
cdr3_nt: TGTGCCATCAGGGACGGTAATCAGCCCCAGCATTTT

d_call: TRBD1
clone_size: .
v_call: TRBV28
j_call: TRBJ1-5
cdr3_aa: CASSFKDRGLQPQHF
cdr3_nt: TGTGCCAGCAGCTTCAAGGACAGGGGGCTTCAGCCCCAGCATTTT

d_call: .
clone_size: .
v_call: TRBV5-1
j_call: TRBJ2-3
cdr3_aa: CASSLNGVGDTQYF
cdr3_nt: TGCGCCAGCAGCTTGAACGGGGTAGGGGATACGCAGTATTTT

d_call: TRBD1
clone_size: .
v_call: TRBV30
j_call: TRBJ1-4
cdr3_aa: CAWRQIGQGVTNEKLFF
cdr3_nt: TGTGCCTGGAGACAAATAGGACAGGGGGTAACTAATGAAAAACTGTTTTTT

d_call: .
clone_size: .
v_call: TRBV28
j_call: TRBJ1-4
cdr3_aa: CASSVDLNEKLFF
cdr3_nt: TGTGCCAGCTCCGTGGATTTGAATGAAAAACTGTTTTTT

d_call: .
clone_size: .
v_call: TRBV28
j_call: TRBJ1-2
cdr3_aa: CASSAGHDGHGYTF
cdr3_nt: TGTGCCAGCAGTGCGGGACACGACGGCCATGGCTACACCTTC

d_call: .
clone_size: .
v_call: TRBV28
j_call: TRBJ1-2
cdr3_aa: CASSFPAGGVGYTF
cdr3_nt: TGTGCCAGCAGTTTCCCCGCGGGGGGTGTTGGCTACACCTTC

d_call: .
clone_size: .
v_call: TRBV5-6
j_call: TRBJ1-2
cdr3_aa: CASSLGRPGGNYGYTF
cdr3_nt: TGTGCCAGCAGCTTGGGACGCCCCGGGGGGAACTATGGCTACACCTTC

d_call: .
clone_size: .
v_call: TRBV28
j_call: TRBJ1-1
cdr3_aa: CASSLVGGFPLGAFF
cdr3_nt: TGTGCCAGCAGTCTAGTGGGGGGCTTTCCCTTGGGAGCTTTCTTT

d_call: .
clone_size: .
v_call: TRBV11-2
j_call: TRBJ1-1
cdr3_aa: CASSIRGGLGNTEAFF
cdr3_nt: TGTGCCAGCAGCATACGAGGGGGACTCGGAAACACTGAAGCTTTCTTT

d_call: .
clone_size: .
v_call: TRBV3-1/TRBV3-2
j_call: TRBJ1-5
cdr3_aa: CASSYGTANQPQHF
cdr3_nt: TGTGCCAGCAGCTACGGGACGGCTAATCAGCCCCAGCATTTT

d_call: .
clone_size: .
v_call: TRBV30
j_call: TRBJ1-3
cdr3_aa: CAWRIFSGNTIYF
cdr3_nt: TGTGCCTGGAGGATATTCTCTGGAAACACCATATATTTT

d_call: TRBD1
clone_size: .
v_call: TRBV28
j_call: TRBJ1-4
cdr3_aa: CASSSSKGGPNEKLFF
cdr3_nt: TGTGCCAGCAGTTCGAGTAAAGGGGGCCCTAATGAAAAACTGTTTTTT

d_call: .
clone_size: .
v_call: TRBV25-1
j_call: TRBJ2-3
cdr3_aa: CASTPPIGTLTDTQYF
cdr3_nt: TGTGCCAGCACCCCCCCAATAGGGACCCTCACAGATACGCAGTATTTT

d_call: .
clone_size: .
v_call: TRBV5-1
j_call: TRBJ2-2
cdr3_aa: CASSLVANTGELFF
cdr3_nt: TGCGCCAGCAGCTTGGTAGCGAACACCGGGGAGCTGTTTTTT

d_call: .
clone_size: .
v_call: TRBV10-3
j_call: TRBJ2-7
cdr3_aa: CASGGRGAPRDEQYF
cdr3_nt: TGTGCCTCGGGAGGCCGGGGGGCGCCACGTGACGAGCAGTACTTC